The rows below give T cell receptor beta chains drawn from one sample of a study of blood T cell repertoires in COVID-19. Libraries were prepared by immunoSEQ multiplex PCR; TCRdb keeps only in-frame clonotypes and omits some of them. The sample shows 30,000 to 40,000 clones, 75% to 90% of them seen only once. Sequencing used peripheral blood. The receptors were sampled from a human donor with acute or convalescent COVID-19. The donor label of this sample is uncertain. Each CDR3 is given with its conserved first and last residue. The D gene is left open where the match is weak. The size of a clone is reported for some rows only, either as once, few or many, or as a class for expanded clones.

>TRBV6-6|15|.|TRBJ1-1|.
CASSYSTAGYTEAFF
TGTGCCAGCAGTTACTCGACAGCAGGATACACTGAAGCTTTCTTT
>TRBV11-2|14|.|TRBJ1-1|.
CASSTDSSLSEAFF
TGTGCCAGCAGCACCGACAGCAGTCTGTCTGAAGCTTTCTTT
>TRBV24-1|18|.|TRBJ2-1|.
CATPCFGRSGGSYNEQFF
TGTGCCACCCCGTGTTTCGGGCGGTCCGGGGGCTCCTACAATGAGCAGTTCTTC
>TRBV4-1|15|.|TRBJ2-4|.
CASSQNSGAKNIQYF
TGCGCCAGCAGCCAAAACTCGGGAGCCAAAAACATTCAGTACTTC
>TRBV27|15|.|TRBJ2-7|TRBD1
CASSIRGQGTYEQYF
TGTGCCAGCAGTATACGGGGACAGGGGACCTACGAGCAGTACTTC
>TRBV12-5|17|once|TRBJ1-2|.
CASGLVYLGGFNYGYTF
TGTGCTAGTGGTTTGGTATATTTGGGGGGTTTCAACTATGGCTACACCTTC
>TRBV2|13|once|TRBJ1-1|.
CASTAGLNTEAFF
TGTGCCAGCACGGCGGGGTTGAACACTGAAGCTTTCTTT
>TRBV2|15|.|TRBJ2-5|.
CASRRSGGPFETQYF
TGTGCCAGCAGACGTAGCGGAGGGCCCTTTGAGACCCAGTACTTC
>TRBV28|15|.|TRBJ1-2|TRBD1
CASSPGDRIDYGYTF
TGTGCCAGCAGTCCCGGGGACAGGATCGACTATGGCTACACCTTC
>TRBV25-1|13|.|TRBJ2-1|TRBD1
CASNPGDRTRQFF
TGTGCCAGCAACCCTGGGGACAGGACAAGGCAGTTCTTC
>TRBV7-2|17|.|TRBJ2-5|TRBD1
CASSPLSTGGGRETQYF
TGTGCCAGCAGCCCATTGTCGACAGGGGGGGGACGAGAGACCCAGTACTTC
>TRBV19|16|.|TRBJ1-2|.
CASSIAARRVNYGYTF
TGTGCCAGTAGTATAGCCGCCCGGAGGGTGAACTATGGCTACACCTTC
>TRBV6-6|16|.|TRBJ1-1|TRBD1
CASSYPPGTGNTEAFF
TGTGCCAGCAGTTACCCCCCCGGGACAGGGAACACTGAAGCTTTCTTT
>TRBV2|14|once|TRBJ2-3|TRBD2
CASSETGRADTQYF
TGTGCCAGCAGTGAAACCGGGAGGGCAGATACGCAGTATTTT
>TRBV9|17|.|TRBJ2-2|TRBD2
CASSKGLAGGNTGELFF
TGTGCCAGCAGCAAGGGACTAGCGGGGGGGAACACCGGGGAGCTGTTTTTT